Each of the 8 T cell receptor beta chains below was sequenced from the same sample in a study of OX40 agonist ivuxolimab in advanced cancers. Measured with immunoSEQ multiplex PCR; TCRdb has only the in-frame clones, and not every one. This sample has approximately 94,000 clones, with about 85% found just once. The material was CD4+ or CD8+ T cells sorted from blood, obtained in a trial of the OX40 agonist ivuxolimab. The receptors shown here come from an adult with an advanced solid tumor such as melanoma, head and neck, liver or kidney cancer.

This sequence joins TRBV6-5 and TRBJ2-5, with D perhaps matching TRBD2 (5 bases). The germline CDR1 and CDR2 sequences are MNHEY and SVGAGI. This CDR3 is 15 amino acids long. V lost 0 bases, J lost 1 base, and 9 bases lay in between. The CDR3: CASSYSPRGQETQYF. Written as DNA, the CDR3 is TGTGCCAGCAGTTACTCTCCCCGGGGCCAAGAGACCCAGTACTTC.

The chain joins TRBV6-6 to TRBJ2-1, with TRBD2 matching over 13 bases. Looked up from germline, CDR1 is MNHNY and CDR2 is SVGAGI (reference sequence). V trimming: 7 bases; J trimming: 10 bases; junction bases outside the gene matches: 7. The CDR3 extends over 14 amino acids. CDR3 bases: TGTGCCAGCACCCGACTAGCGGGGGGACTCGAGCAGTTCTTC. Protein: CASTRLAGGLEQFF.

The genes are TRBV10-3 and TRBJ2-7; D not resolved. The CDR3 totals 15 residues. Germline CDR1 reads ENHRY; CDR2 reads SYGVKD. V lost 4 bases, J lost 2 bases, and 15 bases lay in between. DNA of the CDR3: TGTGCCATCAGTGTTGGGGAACTAACAACCTACGAGCAGTACGTC. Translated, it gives CAISVGELTTYEQYV.

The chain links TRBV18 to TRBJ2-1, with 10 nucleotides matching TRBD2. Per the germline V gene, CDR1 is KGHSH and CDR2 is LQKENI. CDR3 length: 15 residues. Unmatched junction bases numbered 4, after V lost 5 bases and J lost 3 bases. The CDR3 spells CASSSLAGDYNEQFF. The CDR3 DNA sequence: TGTGCCAGCTCATCTCTAGCGGGGGACTACAATGAGCAGTTCTTC.

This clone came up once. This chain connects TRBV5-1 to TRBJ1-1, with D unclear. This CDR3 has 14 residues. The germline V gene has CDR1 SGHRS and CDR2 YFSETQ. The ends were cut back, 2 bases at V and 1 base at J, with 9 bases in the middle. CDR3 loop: CASSLVQQNTEAFF. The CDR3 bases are TGCGCCAGCAGCTTAGTCCAACAGAACACTGAAGCTTTCTTT.

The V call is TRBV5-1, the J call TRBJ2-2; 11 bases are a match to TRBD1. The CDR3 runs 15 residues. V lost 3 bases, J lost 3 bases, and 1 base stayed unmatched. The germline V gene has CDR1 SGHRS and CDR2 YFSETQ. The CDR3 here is CASSSGQGDTGELFF. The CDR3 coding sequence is TGCGCCAGCAGCTCGGGACAGGGGGACACCGGGGAGCTGTTTTTT.

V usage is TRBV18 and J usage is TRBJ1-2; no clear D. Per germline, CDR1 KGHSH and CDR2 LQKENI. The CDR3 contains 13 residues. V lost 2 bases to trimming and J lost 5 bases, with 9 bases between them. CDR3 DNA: TGTGCCAGCTCACCAGAAGGTTTTTATGGCTACACCTTC. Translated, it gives CASSPEGFYGYTF.

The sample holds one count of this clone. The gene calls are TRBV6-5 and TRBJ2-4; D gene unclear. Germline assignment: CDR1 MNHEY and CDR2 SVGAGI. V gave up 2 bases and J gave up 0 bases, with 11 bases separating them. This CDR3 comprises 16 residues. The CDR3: CASSYEYDTAKNIQYF. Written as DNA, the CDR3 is TGTGCCAGCAGTTACGAGTACGATACAGCCAAAAACATTCAGTACTTC.